This T cell receptor beta chain came from a study of tissue T cells after allogeneic stem cell transplantation. General study points: Alloreactivity or antigen specificity of tissue TCRs was not determined; some clones might be host cells. Shared clones across patients were few; motif clustering revealed tissue-specific shared signatures. Anatomically similar tissues had similar TCR repertoires within each patient.

CDR3 length: 13 residues. Germline CDR1 NNHDY, CDR2 SYVADS. V shed 0 bases and J 6 bases; nucleotides not matched to a gene: 0. TCRbeta CDR3 was sequenced at survey depth with template counts. TCRdb keeps only in-frame clones here, not all; method: immunoSEQ multiplex PCR. The sample carries around 50,000 clones, 73% recorded once. Points on this clone: The antigen remains undetermined. The gene names here belong to mouse. The read terminates 1 residue before the CDR3 end, so the remaining end is supplied by the germline J gene.

This chain links TRBV13-3 with TRBJ1-5; 7 bases line up with TRBD1. Sequenced: sorted cells pooled from one or two spleens. This receptor was identified in a pool of C57BL/6 mice in good health. Incomplete CDR3 DNA: TGTGCCAGCAGTGATGGGGACAGCCAGGCTCCGCTT. It encodes CASSDGDSQAPL. The complete CDR3 protein is CASSDGDSQAPLF.